Sequencing of this T cell receptor beta chain was carried out in a study of T-cell memory formation after mild COVID-19. General observations from the study: CD4/CD8 balance characterized clones contracting day 15 to 85, and CD4+ skew characterized later expanders.

TCRdb re-called the 5' RACE reads with MiXCR, one entry per CDR3 protein. The table shows more than 150,000 distinct CDR3 sequences, with 18% occurring only once. In its sample, this clonotype was seen a few times. No antigen is known for it. Trimming left V 6 bases short and J 7 bases short, with 15 bases between. CDR3 length equals 12 residues. Germline CDR1 GTSNPN, CDR2 SVGIG (reference sequence). The sample comprised PBMCs or a T cell subset sorted from them (not recorded which). The sequence came from a man younger than 35 who had mild COVID-19 (a few samples of this study predate the infection). Cell type and time point are not known. This sequence joins TRBV30 and TRBJ2-5, with D perhaps TRBD1 or TRBD2 (5 bases each). The CDR3 coding sequence is TGTGCCTGCCCGGGACCCCAGGGGACCCAGTACTTC. This sequence encodes CACPGPQGTQYF. The full variable domain, its missing parts supplied by reference TRBV30 and TRBJ2-5, is SQTIHQWPATLVQPVGSPLSLECTVEGTSNPNLYWYRQAAGRGLQLLFYSVGIGQISSEVPQNLSASRPQDRQFILSSKKLLLSDSGFYLCACPGPQGTQYFGPGTRLLVL.